The entry below describes one TCR beta chain. Its antigen is not identified. The record originates from a study of beta chain features in type 1 diabetes. Study-level information: Age and gender were similar between patients and healthy donors, as were cell yields. In all, some 100 million sorted cells from all samples were analyzed. The study's findings and limits: A greater similarity of naive, central memory and Treg TCRB repertoires was seen among patients than among healthy donors. A moderate, significant TCRB CDR3 shortening appeared in type 1 diabetes across four CD4+ subsets.

Germline lookup yields CDR1 SGHVS and CDR2 FQNEAQ. CDR3 length: 14 residues. V shed 5 bases and J shed 4 bases, with 14 bases lying between them. Expressed TCRB transcripts were sequenced after all isolated RNA was converted to cDNA. Generated by immunoSEQ multiplex PCR, the TCRdb table keeps only in-frame clones and is missing some. Here the sample spans 300,000 to 350,000 clones, around an eighth being singletons. This receptor was identified in a woman aged 18-35 years with type 1 diabetes. This sequence joins TRBV7-8 and TRBJ1-1; D is perhaps TRBD1 (6 bases). The material sequenced was naive CD4+ T cells from blood. Written as DNA, the CDR3 is TGTGCCAGCAGCCCCAGGGGTCGACTCACTGAAGCTTTCTTT. It codes for CASSPRGRLTEAFF.